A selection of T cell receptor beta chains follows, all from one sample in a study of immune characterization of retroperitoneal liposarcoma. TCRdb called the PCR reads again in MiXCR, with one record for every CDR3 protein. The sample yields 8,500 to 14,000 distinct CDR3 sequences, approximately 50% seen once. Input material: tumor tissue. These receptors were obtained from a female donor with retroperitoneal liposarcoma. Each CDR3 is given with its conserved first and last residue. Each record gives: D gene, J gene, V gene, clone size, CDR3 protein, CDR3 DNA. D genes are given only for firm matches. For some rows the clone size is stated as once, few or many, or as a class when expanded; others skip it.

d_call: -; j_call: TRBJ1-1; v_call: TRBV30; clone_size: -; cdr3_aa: CAWSVNLRGDYTEAFF; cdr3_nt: TGTGCCTGGAGCGTAAACCTGCGGGGGGACTACACTGAAGCTTTCTTT
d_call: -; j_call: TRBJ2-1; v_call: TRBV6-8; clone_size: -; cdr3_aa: CASSALEYNEQFF; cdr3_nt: TGTGCCAGCAGTGCCCTAGAATACAATGAGCAGTTCTTC
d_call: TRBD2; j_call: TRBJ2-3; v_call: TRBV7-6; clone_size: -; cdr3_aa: CATGEGGGSQYF; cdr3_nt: TGTGCCACAGGCGAGGGCGGGGGTTCGCAGTATTTT
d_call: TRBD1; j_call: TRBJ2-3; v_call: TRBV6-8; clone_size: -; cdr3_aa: CATGTASAGDTQYF; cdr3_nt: TGTGCCACCGGGACAGCCAGTGCAGGAGATACGCAGTATTTT
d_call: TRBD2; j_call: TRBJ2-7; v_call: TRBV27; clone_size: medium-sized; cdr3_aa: CASSLTSGSYEQYF; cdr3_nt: TGTGCCAGCAGTTTGACTAGCGGGAGCTACGAGCAGTACTTC
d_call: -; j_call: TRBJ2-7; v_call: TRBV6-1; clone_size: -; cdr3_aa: CASSVVYETFF; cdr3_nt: TGTGCCAGCTCAGTAGTCTACGAGACGTTCTTC
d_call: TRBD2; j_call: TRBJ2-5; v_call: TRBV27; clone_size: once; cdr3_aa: CASSSGGGATQYF; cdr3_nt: TGTGCCAGCAGTTCCGGGGGGGGGGCCACTCAGTACTTC
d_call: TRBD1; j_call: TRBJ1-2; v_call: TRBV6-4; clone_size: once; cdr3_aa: CASSPGTANNYGYTF; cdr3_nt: TGTGCCAGCAGTCCCGGGACAGCCAACAACTATGGCTACACCTTC
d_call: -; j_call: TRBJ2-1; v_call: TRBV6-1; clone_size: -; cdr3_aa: CASSLYRDAWETQFF; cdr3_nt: TGTGCCAGCAGTCTCTACAGGGATGCATGGGAGACCCAGTTCTTC
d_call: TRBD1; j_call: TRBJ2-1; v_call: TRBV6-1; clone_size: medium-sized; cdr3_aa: CASSEGQGAYEQFF; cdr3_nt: TGTGCCAGCAGTGAAGGACAGGGGGCATACGAGCAGTTCTTC
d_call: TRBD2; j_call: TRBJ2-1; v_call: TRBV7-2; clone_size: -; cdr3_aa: CASSSPGLAGYNEQFF; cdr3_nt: TGTGCCAGCAGCTCTCCGGGACTAGCGGGGTACAATGAGCAGTTCTTC
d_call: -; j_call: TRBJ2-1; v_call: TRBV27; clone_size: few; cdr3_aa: CASSFSGNEQFF; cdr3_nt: TGTGCCAGCAGTTTCTCCGGGAATGAGCAGTTCTTC
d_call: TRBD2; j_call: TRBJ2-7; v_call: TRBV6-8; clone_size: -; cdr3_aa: CASSYSNLAEPPYEQYF; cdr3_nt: TGTGCCAGCAGTTACTCGAACCTAGCGGAACCCCCCTACGAGCAGTACTTC
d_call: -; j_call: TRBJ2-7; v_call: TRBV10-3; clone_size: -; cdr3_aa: CAIRASTDNEQYF; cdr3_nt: TGTGCCATCCGAGCGTCCACGGACAATGAGCAGTACTTC
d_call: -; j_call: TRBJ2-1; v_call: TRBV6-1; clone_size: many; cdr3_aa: CASKWNDGTYEQFF; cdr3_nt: TGTGCCAGCAAGTGGAACGACGGTACCTACGAGCAGTTCTTC
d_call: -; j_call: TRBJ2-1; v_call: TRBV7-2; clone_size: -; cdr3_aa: CASSDRTGTAYEQFF; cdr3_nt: TGTGCCAGCAGCGACAGGACGGGCACGGCCTACGAGCAGTTCTTC
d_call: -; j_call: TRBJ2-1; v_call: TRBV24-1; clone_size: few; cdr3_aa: CATSEVGGGEQFF; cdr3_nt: TGTGCCACCAGTGAAGTCGGTGGGGGCGAGCAGTTCTTC
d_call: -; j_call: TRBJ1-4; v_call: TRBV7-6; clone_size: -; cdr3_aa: CASSSYVGKLFF; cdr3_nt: TGTGCCAGCAGCTCGTACGTTGGAAAACTGTTTTTT
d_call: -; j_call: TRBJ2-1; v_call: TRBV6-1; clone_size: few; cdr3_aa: CASSSVGNQFF; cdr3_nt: TGTGCCAGCAGTTCGGTCGGAAATCAGTTCTTC
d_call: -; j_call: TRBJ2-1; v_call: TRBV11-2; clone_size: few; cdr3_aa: CASSHNEQFF; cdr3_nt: TGTGCCAGCAGCCACAATGAGCAGTTCTTC
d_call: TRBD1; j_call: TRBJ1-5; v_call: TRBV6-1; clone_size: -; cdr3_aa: CASSDIQGDQPQHF; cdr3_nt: TGTGCCAGCAGTGACATACAGGGGGATCAGCCCCAGCATTTT
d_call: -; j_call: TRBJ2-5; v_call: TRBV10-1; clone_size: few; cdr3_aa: CASSEIQAGTQYF; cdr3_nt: TGCGCCAGCAGTGAGATTCAGGCGGGGACCCAGTACTTC
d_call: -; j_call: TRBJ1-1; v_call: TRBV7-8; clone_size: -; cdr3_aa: CASSLGWENTEAFF; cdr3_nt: TGTGCCAGCAGCTTAGGGTGGGAGAACACTGAAGCTTTCTTT
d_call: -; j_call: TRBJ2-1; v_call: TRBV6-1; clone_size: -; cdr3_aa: CASSEARGPPYNEQFF; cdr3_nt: TGTGCCAGCAGTGAAGCGCGCGGGCCCCCCTACAATGAGCAGTTCTTC
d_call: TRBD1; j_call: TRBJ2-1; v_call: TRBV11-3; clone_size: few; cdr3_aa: CASFTGDRVGGNEQFF; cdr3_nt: TGTGCCAGCTTCACCGGGGACAGGGTCGGGGGTAATGAGCAGTTCTTC
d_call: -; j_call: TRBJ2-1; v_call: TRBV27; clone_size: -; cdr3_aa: CASSLRDGSYNEQFF; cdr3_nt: TGTGCCAGCAGTCTCCGGGACGGCTCCTACAATGAGCAGTTCTTC
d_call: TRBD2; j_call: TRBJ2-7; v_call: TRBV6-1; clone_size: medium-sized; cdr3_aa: CASRKKAGGPNEQYF; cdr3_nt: TGTGCCAGCAGAAAAAAAGCGGGGGGGCCCAATGAGCAGTACTTC
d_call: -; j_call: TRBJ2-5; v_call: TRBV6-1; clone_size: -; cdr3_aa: CASSEKLLQATQYF; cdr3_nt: TGTGCCAGCAGTGAAAAGTTACTACAGGCGACCCAGTACTTC
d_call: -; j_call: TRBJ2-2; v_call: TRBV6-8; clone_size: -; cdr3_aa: CASSYDTTGELFF; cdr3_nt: TGTGCCAGCAGTTACGATACAACCGGGGAGCTGTTTTTT
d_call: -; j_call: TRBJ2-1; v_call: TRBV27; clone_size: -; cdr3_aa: CASSPRGFYNEQFF; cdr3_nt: TGTGCCAGCAGTCCTAGGGGCTTCTACAATGAGCAGTTCTTC
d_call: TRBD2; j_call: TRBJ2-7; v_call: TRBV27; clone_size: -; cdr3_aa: CASSLWFQATSGRAGYEQYF; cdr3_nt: TGTGCCAGCAGTTTATGGTTCCAGGCTACTAGCGGGAGGGCCGGCTACGAGCAGTACTTC
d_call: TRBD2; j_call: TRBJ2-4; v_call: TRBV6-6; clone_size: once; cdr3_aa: CASSPGTSGPFQYF; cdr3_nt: TGTGCCAGCAGCCCCGGGACTAGCGGGCCCTTTCAGTACTTC
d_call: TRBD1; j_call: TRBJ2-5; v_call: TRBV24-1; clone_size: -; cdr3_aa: CATSDTRTGGAETQYF; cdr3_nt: TGTGCCACCAGTGATACTCGGACAGGGGGCGCGGAGACCCAGTACTTC
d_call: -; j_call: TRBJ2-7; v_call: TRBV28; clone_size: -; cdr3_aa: CASSLVGILPYEQYF; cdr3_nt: TGTGCCAGCAGTTTGGTGGGGATCCTGCCCTACGAGCAGTACTTC
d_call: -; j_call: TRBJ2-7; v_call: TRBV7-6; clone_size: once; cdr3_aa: CASSLVGGGNEQYF; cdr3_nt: TGTGCCAGCAGCTTAGTCGGGGGAGGCAATGAGCAGTACTTC
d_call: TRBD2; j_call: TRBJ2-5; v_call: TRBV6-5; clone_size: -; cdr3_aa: CASSRGLAVQETQYF; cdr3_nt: TGTGCCAGCAGCCGGGGACTAGCGGTCCAAGAGACCCAGTACTTC
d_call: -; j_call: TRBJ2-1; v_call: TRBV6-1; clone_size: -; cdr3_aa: CASSRKAGSSYNDQFF; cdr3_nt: TGTGCCAGCAGTCGTAAGGCAGGCAGCTCCTACAATGACCAGTTCTTC
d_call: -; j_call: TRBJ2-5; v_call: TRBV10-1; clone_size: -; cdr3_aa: CASSGTVQETQYF; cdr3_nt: TGCGCCAGCAGTGGTACGGTACAAGAGACCCAGTACTTC
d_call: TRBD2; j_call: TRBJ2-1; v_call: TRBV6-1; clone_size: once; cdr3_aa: CASSERTSGRDEQFF; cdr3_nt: TGTGCCAGCAGTGAACGGACTAGCGGGAGGGATGAGCAGTTCTTC
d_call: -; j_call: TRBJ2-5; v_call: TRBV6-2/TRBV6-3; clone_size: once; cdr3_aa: CASSYMTAKSSQYF; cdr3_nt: TGTGCCAGCAGTTACATGACCGCCAAGTCGTCCCAGTACTTC
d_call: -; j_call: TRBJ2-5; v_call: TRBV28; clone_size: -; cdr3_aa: CASSFRREQYF; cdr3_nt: TGTGCCAGCAGTTTCCGGAGGGAGCAGTACTTC
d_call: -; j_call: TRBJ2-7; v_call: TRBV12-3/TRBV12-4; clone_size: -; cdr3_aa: CASSLSTEQYW; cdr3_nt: TGTGCCAGCAGTTTAAGCACCGAGCAGTACTGG
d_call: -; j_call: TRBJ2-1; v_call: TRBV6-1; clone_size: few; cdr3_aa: CASSGASPYEQFF; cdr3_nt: TGTGCCAGCAGTGGGGCTAGCCCGTATGAGCAGTTCTTC
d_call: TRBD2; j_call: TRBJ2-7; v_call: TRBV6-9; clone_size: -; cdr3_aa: CASTETSSPYEQYF; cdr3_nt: TGTGCCAGCACCGAGACTAGCTCCCCCTACGAGCAGTACTTC
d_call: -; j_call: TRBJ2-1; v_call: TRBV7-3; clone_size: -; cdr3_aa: CASSLYRGNEQFF; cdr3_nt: TGTGCCAGCAGCTTATATCGGGGGAATGAGCAGTTCTTC
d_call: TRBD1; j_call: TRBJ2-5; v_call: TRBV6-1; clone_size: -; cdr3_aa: CASSENGRTGGRRETQYF; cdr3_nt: TGTGCCAGCAGTGAAAACGGAAGGACAGGGGGTCGAAGAGAGACCCAGTACTTC
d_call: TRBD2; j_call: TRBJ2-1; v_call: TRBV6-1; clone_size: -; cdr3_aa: CATATSGGNEQFF; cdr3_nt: TGTGCCACCGCCACTAGCGGGGGCAATGAGCAGTTCTTC
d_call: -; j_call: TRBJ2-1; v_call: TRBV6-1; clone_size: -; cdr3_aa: CASSEVGTSYEQFF; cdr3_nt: TGTGCCAGCAGTGAAGTGGGGACGTCCTACGAGCAGTTCTTC
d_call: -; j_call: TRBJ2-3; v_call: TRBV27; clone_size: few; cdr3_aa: CASSFLSGGGDTQYF; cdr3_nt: TGTGCCAGCAGCTTCTTGAGCGGAGGGGGGGATACGCAGTATTTT
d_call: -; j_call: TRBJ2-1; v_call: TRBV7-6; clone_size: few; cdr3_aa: CASSLGTETYEQFF; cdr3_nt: TGTGCCAGCAGCTTAGGGACTGAAACCTACGAGCAGTTCTTC
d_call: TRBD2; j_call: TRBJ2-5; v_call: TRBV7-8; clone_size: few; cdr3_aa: CASSVASGLAYNEQYF; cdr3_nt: TGTGCCAGCAGCGTCGCTAGCGGGTTGGCCTACAATGAGCAGTACTTC